The 21 T cell receptor beta chains below all came from one sample that was sequenced in a study of shared clonotypes between healthy human individuals. The protocol was immunoSEQ multiplex PCR, while the TCRdb copy is restricted to in-frame clones and leaves out a portion. The repertoire consists of approximately 2,000,000 clones, with just under 95% occurring once and the leading ten covering around 0.38%. The sequenced sample consisted of naive CD4+ T cells from PBMCs. The subset: CD45RA+ positively selected. The receptor source for this set is a man younger than 30 in good health. Some clones in this sample may be carry-over from other donors' samples.

Regarding this clone: The same CDR3 also results from other DNA sequences found in this sample. The chain carries TRBV20-1 and TRBJ2-5; D remains ambiguous. CDR3 length equals 10 residues. Deletions cut 3 bases from V and 4 bases from J, with 3 bases between. Germline assignment: CDR1 DFQATT and CDR2 SNEGSKA (reference sequence). Here the CDR3 DNA reads TGCAGTGCTAGGGCAGAGACCCAGTACTTC. Translating it yields CSARAETQYF.

The chain is built from TRBV5-1 and TRBJ2-1; possibly TRBD2 for D (5 bases). The germline V and J ends were trimmed by 2 bases and 10 bases, with 22 bases remaining between them. Germline loops: CDR1 SGHRS, CDR2 YFSETQ. The CDR3 runs to 16 residues. In DNA form, the CDR3 reads TGCGCCAGCAGCTTCGGTTCCCCATTGGGTGGGGAGGAGCAGTTCTTC. Protein: CASSFGSPLGGEEQFF.

The V gene is TRBV5-6, the J gene TRBJ1-2; weak D call: TRBD1 (5 bases). Trimming took off 1 base at V and 7 bases at J, with 17 bases between the two ends. The CDR3 runs 15 residues. The V gene's germline CDR1 is SGHDT and CDR2 YYEEEE. As DNA, the CDR3 is TGTGCCAGCAGCTTGTTTCAGGGTTCGCGCGTTGGCTACACCTTC. Amino acid sequence: CASSLFQGSRVGYTF.

The chain combines TRBV7-8 with TRBJ1-2, with D possibly being TRBD1 (5 bases). The CDR3 contains 14 residues. Germline CDR1 is SGHVS and CDR2 is FQNEAQ. Trimming left V 7 bases short and J 0 bases short, with 12 bases between. The CDR3 sequence: CASTMGPANYGYTF. The DNA for the CDR3 is TGTGCCAGCACCATGGGACCGGCTAACTATGGCTACACCTTC.

In this sample, this clone turned up a few times. The V and J genes are TRBV10-3 and TRBJ2-7, with 11 bases that match TRBD2. The CDR3 is 14 residues long. From germline, CDR1 is ENHRY and CDR2 SYGVKD. The V segment lost 6 bases and the J segment 5 bases; nucleotides outside the gene matches: 6. The CDR3 region is CAISPLAGANEQYF. The DNA of the CDR3 is TGTGCCATCAGCCCACTAGCGGGAGCTAACGAGCAGTACTTC.

As for this clone: Within the sample, other DNA sequences also encode this same CDR3. This sequence joins TRBV14 and TRBJ2-7, with 7 positions matching TRBD1. With V trimmed by 4 bases and J by 4 bases, 1 base remained unmatched. The CDR3 is made up of 12 amino acids. Germline-derived CDR1 and CDR2 are SGHDN and FVKESK. CDR3: CASSPRGYEQYF. The CDR3 nucleotides read TGTGCCAGCAGCCCCAGGGGGTACGAGCAGTACTTC.

CDR3 in amino acids: CASSYSAYSETQYF. The CDR3 DNA sequence: TGTGCCAGCAGTTACTCGGCGTACTCAGAGACCCAGTACTTC. The chain joins TRBV6-5 to TRBJ2-5; D unresolved. Germline V gene lookup returns CDR1 MNHEY and CDR2 SVGAGI. The CDR3 has 14 amino acids. The germline V and J ends were trimmed by 0 bases and 4 bases, with 9 bases remaining between them.

J is TRBJ2-2 and V is TRBV7-2, with D tentatively TRBD1 or TRBD2 (5 bases each). V was cut by 5 bases and J by 5 bases, with 12 bases left in between. Germline CDR1 reads SGHTA; CDR2 reads FQGNSA. The CDR3 runs 14 residues. The CDR3 sequence: CASSPPGGTGELFF. The CDR3 DNA reads TGTGCCAGCAGCCCCCCTGGGGGAACCGGGGAGCTGTTTTTT.

V usage is TRBV28 and J usage is TRBJ2-7; 9 nucleotides match TRBD2. The germline V gene has CDR1 MDHEN and CDR2 SYDVKM. Losses at the gene ends were 4 bases for V and 3 bases for J; bases not matched to a gene: 7. This CDR3 has 15 residues. The chain's CDR3 is CASSSPGLASYEQYF. CDR3 DNA sequence: TGTGCCAGCAGTTCACCGGGACTAGCAAGCTACGAGCAGTACTTC.

This clone was recorded once. Other DNA sequences from this sample encode an identical CDR3 as well. The chain carries TRBV28 and TRBJ1-2, with 7 bases fitting TRBD1. Germline-derived CDR1 and CDR2 are MDHEN and SYDVKM. This CDR3 has 13 residues. J was trimmed by 4 bases and V by 6 bases; bases with no gene match: 5. The CDR3 DNA sequence: TGTGCCAGCAGCCCGGACAGGTCCTATGGCTACACCTTC. This codes for CASSPDRSYGYTF.

This clone was counted once. The V and J genes are TRBV19 and TRBJ1-2; D call uncertain. The CDR3 is 14 residues long. Trimming cost V 5 bases and J 0 bases, with 10 bases left between them. Germline values: CDR1 LNHDA, CDR2 SQIVND (reference sequence). CDR3 DNA: TGTGCCAGTAGTCGGAGCTTAGCTAACTATGGCTACACCTTC. It codes for CASSRSLANYGYTF. Supplemented by reference TRBV19 and TRBJ1-2, the full variable domain reads DGGITQSPKYLFRKEGQNVTLSCEQNLNHDAMYWYRQDPGQGLRLIYYSQIVNDFQKGDIAEGYSVSREKKESFPLTVTSAQKNPTAFYLCASSRSLANYGYTFGSGTRLTVV.

About this clone itself: This sample also contains other DNA sequences that code for the same CDR3. The chain's CDR3 is CASSLGGQGFTEAFF. CDR3 DNA: TGCGCCAGCAGCTTGGGCGGACAGGGTTTCACTGAAGCTTTCTTT. V is TRBV5-1 and J is TRBJ1-1, with 8 bases matching TRBD1. The trim removed 0 bases at V and 4 bases at J, leaving 5 bases unmatched. The CDR3 spans 15 residues. Germline V gene sequence: CDR1 SGHRS, CDR2 YFSETQ.

The J gene is TRBJ2-3, the V gene TRBV4-3; TRBD2 matches at 7 bases. V lost 4 bases and J lost 9; bases outside the gene matches: 19. This CDR3 spans 17 amino acids. From germline, CDR1 is LGHNA and CDR2 YSLEER. CDR3 DNA: TGCGCCAGCAGCCCCCGCCGTAGTAGCGGAGCAGCGGGGACGCAGTATTTT. This translates into CASSPRRSSGAAGTQYF.

This clone was detected once. The gene calls are TRBV25-1 and TRBJ1-1, with 9 bases fitting TRBD1. Germline assignment: CDR1 MGHDK and CDR2 SYGVNS. CDR3 size: 13 residues. Unmatched junction bases numbered 1, after V lost 7 bases and J lost 1 base. CDR3 region: CASKGQGNTEAFF. The CDR3 DNA follows: TGTGCCAGCAAGGGACAGGGGAACACTGAAGCTTTCTTT.

The chain couples TRBV18 to TRBJ2-3; possible D gene TRBD2, 5 bases. The CDR3 contains 14 residues. V was trimmed by 3 bases and J by 5 bases, leaving 12 bases between them. CDR1 KGHSH and CDR2 LQKENI come from the germline V gene. In DNA form, the CDR3 reads TGTGCCAGCTCACCGGGGAGTCTAGGAGATACGCAGTATTTT. Protein: CASSPGSLGDTQYF.

The CDR3 coding sequence is TGTGCCAGCAGTTATGGGGGCGGCGGGACCCAGTACTTC. This codes for CASSYGGGGTQYF. The chain uses TRBV6-6 and TRBJ2-5; tentatively, D is TRBD1 (6 bases). CDR3 length: 13 amino acids. The ends were cut back, 3 bases at V and 7 bases at J, with 12 bases in the middle. Germline V lookup: CDR1 MNHNY, CDR2 SVGAGI (reference sequence).

As to this clone: The same CDR3 also results from other DNA sequences found in this sample. V usage is TRBV10-3 and J usage is TRBJ2-1; 13 nucleotides match TRBD2. The CDR3 has 14 amino acids. The V gene end was trimmed by 8 bases and the J gene end by 2 bases; junction bases not matched to a gene: 0. Germline-derived CDR1 and CDR2 are ENHRY and SYGVKD. The CDR3 loop reads CAIGLAGAYNEQFF. The CDR3 DNA reads TGTGCCATCGGACTAGCGGGGGCCTACAATGAGCAGTTCTTC.

The J gene is TRBJ1-5, the V gene TRBV9; D is unresolved. The CDR3 contains 15 residues. With 0 bases removed from V and 0 bases from J, the gap between germline ends came to 7 bases. Germline loops: CDR1 SGDLS, CDR2 YYNGEE. This CDR3 is CASSVEADSNQPQHF. The CDR3 DNA reads TGTGCCAGCAGCGTAGAAGCTGATAGCAATCAGCCCCAGCATTTT. Using reference TRBV9 and TRBJ1-5 for the parts outside the CDR3, the full variable domain is DSGVTQTPKHLITATGQRVTLRCSPRSGDLSVYWYQQSLDQGLQFLIQYYNGEERAKGNILERFSAQQFPDLHSELNLSSLELGDSALYFCASSVEADSNQPQHFGDGTRLSIL.

The rearrangement uses TRBV5-4 and TRBJ2-7, with no clear D. V gave up 0 bases and J gave up 4 bases, with 8 bases separating them. Germline V lookup: CDR1 SGHNT, CDR2 YYREEE (reference sequence). The CDR3 runs 13 residues. CDR3 sequence: CASSLESGYEQYF. CDR3 nucleotides: TGTGCCAGCAGCTTGGAATCCGGGTACGAGCAGTACTTC.

This clone has only one observation. The chain has TRBV5-4 and TRBJ2-3; 8 nucleotides match TRBD2. Germline V gene lookup returns CDR1 SGHNT and CDR2 YYREEE (reference sequence). V lost 5 bases, J lost 4 bases, and 18 bases stayed unmatched. CDR3 size: 18 residues. Here the CDR3 reads CASSELSQSGSRADTQYF. The DNA of the CDR3 is TGTGCCAGCAGTGAGCTATCCCAAAGCGGGAGTCGGGCAGATACGCAGTATTTT.

V is TRBV28 and J is TRBJ1-5; D unclear. V shed 10 bases and J shed 5 bases, with 12 bases lying between them. CDR1 and CDR2 (germline): MDHEN, SYDVKM. The CDR3 spans 12 residues. DNA of the CDR3: TGTGCCACCATGGACGGTTATCAGCCCCAGCATTTT. It is translated as CATMDGYQPQHF.